This T cell receptor (beta chain) comes out of a study of blood T cell repertoires in COVID-19. About the study: Samples representing acute and convalescent COVID-19 were sourced from the United States, Italy and Spain.

Study processing details: Researchers report that nucleated cell counts were estimated from reference gene primer amplification. Clones were read by immunoSEQ multiplex PCR, and TCRdb kept only the in-frame ones, dropping some. V and J calls plus clone size are reproduced from that table; the DNA served to infer D and trimming. The sample has more than 150,000 clones; 80% to 90% are singletons. As concerns this clone: This same CDR3 is encoded by further DNA sequences in the sample.

V lost 3 bases to trimming and J lost 7 bases, with 13 bases between them. CDR3 length: 14 amino acids. The germline gives CDR1 MNHEY, CDR2 SVGAGI. This TCR derives from a man in his sixties or seventies with active or convalescent COVID-19. Sequenced sample: peripheral blood. The chain recombines TRBV6-5 with TRBJ1-5; the D gene is possibly TRBD1 (6 bases). This CDR3 is CASSYTGQGQPQHF. CDR3 DNA: TGTGCCAGCAGTTATACAGGGCAGGGACAGCCCCAGCATTTT.